This T cell receptor (beta chain) was observed in a study of T cell changes during pregnancy in multiple sclerosis. This clone was recorded only once. At one end the junction does not follow the germline gene, possibly because of a read error. The germline gives CDR1 SSHAT, CDR2 FNYEAQ (reference sequence). There are 15 residues in the CDR3. TCRdb keeps only in-frame clones here, not all; method: immunoSEQ multiplex PCR. The repertoire has about 38,000 clones, around nine tenths of them found once; the top ten carry 0.56%. The chain employs TRBV7-7 and TRBJ2-1, with 8 bases lining up with TRBD2. The starting material was CD4+ T cells from peripheral blood mononuclear cells, obtained before pregnancy. The source of this sequence is a female donor with multiple sclerosis, enrolled in a pregnancy study. The CDR3 loop is CASSLGRGASNEQFF. The CDR3 nucleotides read TGTGCTAGCAGCTTGGGGCGGGGGGCCAGCAATGAGCAGTTCTTC.